This T cell receptor beta chain derives from a study of blood T cell repertoires in COVID-19. Study-wide context: Acute and convalescent COVID-19 samples came from the United States, Italy and Spain. T cells, B-cell-depleted T cells, or PBMCs provided the cDNA or gDNA that served as material.

From germline, CDR1 is SGHAT and CDR2 FQNNGV. This CDR3 region has 14 residues. V dropped 3 bases and J dropped 8 bases, with 14 bases sitting between them. One Seattle source followed patients from active infection through their disease course. Original processing notes: Counts of nucleated cells, estimated from reference gene primer amplification, were obtained. TCRdb's table, derived via immunoSEQ multiplex PCR, lists solely in-frame clones and lacks some. That table gives V, J and clone size, and the DNA gave D and trimming. The sample records about 160,000 clones, 92% being singletons. The chain has TRBV11-2 and TRBJ2-4; a weak D match, TRBD2 (6 bases). This clonotype was obtained from a man between 25 and 39 years old with COVID-19, enrolled during active disease. Sequencing was carried out using peripheral blood. The CDR3 sequence is CASSFGGPGDIQYF. The DNA of the CDR3 is TGTGCCAGCAGCTTTGGAGGGCCCGGAGACATTCAGTACTTC.